This TCR beta chain was identified during a study of CD8+CD57+ T cells in acquired aplastic anemia. About the research overall: Yields of DNA that came from sorted CD4+ and CD8+ cells averaged 3.2 ug. The study's findings and limits: Patients had twenty-nine CD8+ CDR3 sequences in common with controls (the shared set).

V was clipped by 5 bases and J by 0 bases, with 13 bases between them. Germline V gene lookup returns CDR1 SEHNR and CDR2 FQNEAQ (reference sequence). This CDR3 is built from 15 residues. The table lists this clonotype with many counts. Its antigen is not known. The use of genomic DNA as template underpinned the TCR beta VDJ and CDR3 profiling. One entry per CDR3 protein results from TCRdb running MiXCR on the reads. This sample carries around 120,000 distinct CDR3 sequences, roughly 40% of them seen once, and the ten largest clones take more than 2.5%. It was patients with CD8+CD57+ cell expansion by flow cytometry who were chosen for sequencing.

The origin of this receptor is a human donor with aplastic anemia. V gene TRBV7-9 combines with J gene TRBJ1-2; no definite D call. Specimen: sorted CD4+, CD8+, or CD8+CD57+ T cells (not recorded which) from PBMCs. The CDR3 here is CASSGNRDSNYGYTF. The CDR3 DNA sequence: TGTGCCAGCAGCGGTAATAGGGATTCTAACTATGGCTACACCTTC.